A selection of T cell receptor beta chains follows, all from one sample in a study of cytomegalovirus exposure and HLA in healthy donors. Here immunoSEQ multiplex PCR was the method, and the copy in TCRdb shows in-frame clones only, minus some. The data show 150,000 to 200,000 clones, with approximately 80% seen just once and less than 2.5% held by the top ten. The sequencing sample was made of PBMCs. These TCRs come from a woman aged 45-65 years in good health and CMV-seronegative. The CDR3 runs from the conserved cysteine through the conserved F or W. Fields, in order: clone size, V gene, D gene, J gene, CDR3 DNA, CDR3 protein. The D gene is left open where the match is weak. Part of the rows lack a size; the others show once, few, many or a class for expanded clones.

NA	TRBV5-1	TRBD1	TRBJ2-2	TGCGCCAGCACGGACAGGGCGAACACCGGGGAGCTGTTTTTT	CASTDRANTGELFF
NA	TRBV19	NA	TRBJ2-3	TGTGCCAGTACAGCAACTAGGAGTGGCACAGATACGCAGTATTTT	CASTATRSGTDTQYF
NA	TRBV28	NA	TRBJ2-7	TGTGCCAGCAGTTTAAGGGGGGGCAGGGACGAGCAGTACTTC	CASSLRGGRDEQYF
few	TRBV5-4	TRBD2	TRBJ2-7	TGTGCCAGCAGCTATAGCGGGAGGTCGTACGAGCAGTACTTC	CASSYSGRSYEQYF
once	TRBV7-8	TRBD1	TRBJ1-2	TGTGCCAGCAGCCGCACCCCGGGACAGGGACTTACTAACTATGGCTACACCTTC	CASSRTPGQGLTNYGYTF
once	TRBV2	TRBD1	TRBJ2-1	TGTGCCAGCAGAGCACAGGGGGCTCTCACCTACAATGAGCAGTTCTTC	CASRAQGALTYNEQFF
NA	TRBV28	NA	TRBJ2-7	TGTGCCAGCAGTTTAGCTTGGGGGCAGGGTGCCTACGAGCAGTACTTC	CASSLAWGQGAYEQYF
NA	TRBV5-3	TRBD2	TRBJ2-1	TGTGCCAGAAGCTTGAGAATAACTAGCGGGCGCTACAATGAGCAGTTCTTC	CARSLRITSGRYNEQFF
NA	TRBV7-3	TRBD1	TRBJ1-4	TGTGCCAGCAGCTTAACTGGGACAGCTGGTGAAAAACTGTTTTTT	CASSLTGTAGEKLFF
NA	TRBV15	NA	TRBJ1-3	TGTGCCACCAGCAGAGATACTTCGGGAAACACCATATATTTT	CATSRDTSGNTIYF
NA	TRBV5-1	TRBD1	TRBJ1-1	TGCGCCAGCAGCTTGGCCGGACAGGGGAGCAAAGCTTTCTTT	CASSLAGQGSKAFF
NA	TRBV4-2	NA	TRBJ2-3	TGTGCCAGCAGCCAAGAACGGAGCCATACAGATACGCAGTATTTT	CASSQERSHTDTQYF
NA	TRBV7-3	TRBD2	TRBJ2-7	TGTGCCAGCAGCCCCGGGACTAGCTCCTACGAGCAGTACTTC	CASSPGTSSYEQYF
NA	TRBV28	TRBD1	TRBJ2-3	TGTGCCAGCCAAAAAAAACAGACAGGGTATACAGATACGCAGTATTTT	CASQKKQTGYTDTQYF
few	TRBV28	NA	TRBJ1-1	TGTGCCAGCATCGGGGAGGAAGACACTGAAGCTTTCTTT	CASIGEEDTEAFF
NA	TRBV5-4	TRBD2	TRBJ2-2	TGTGCCAGCAGCTTCCCCGGGACTAGCGTCGGCACCGGGGAGCTGTTTTTT	CASSFPGTSVGTGELFF
NA	TRBV28	TRBD1	TRBJ1-2	TGTGCCAGCAGTTTATTCGAGACAGGGGGCTACACCTTC	CASSLFETGGYTF
NA	TRBV10-1	NA	TRBJ2-1	TGCGCCAGCAGCAGGGGTGATGAGCAGTTCTTC	CASSRGDEQFF
NA	TRBV25-1	TRBD1	TRBJ1-1	TGTGCCAGCAGTGAAGGGGACAGGACTAAAGCTTTCTTT	CASSEGDRTKAFF
NA	TRBV6-5	NA	TRBJ1-4	TGTGCCAGCAGTTACTCGGGGACACCTAATGAAAAACTGTTTTTT	CASSYSGTPNEKLFF
NA	TRBV4-1	NA	TRBJ2-2	TGCGCCAGCAGCCCCTCTTTAGCGGCTAACGTCGGGGAGCTGTTTTTT	CASSPSLAANVGELFF
once	TRBV5-1	TRBD1	TRBJ1-5	TGCGCCAGCAGCTTGGCCCCAGGGGGTAGTCAGCCCCAGCATTTT	CASSLAPGGSQPQHF
NA	TRBV9	TRBD2	TRBJ2-3	TGTGCCAGCAGCGAGGATCCTAGCGGGGGGGCGTCAGATACGCAGTATTTT	CASSEDPSGGASDTQYF
NA	TRBV4-1	TRBD1	TRBJ1-4	TGCGCCAGCAGCCAAGCGGCGGGGACAGGTAATGAAAAACTGTTTTTT	CASSQAAGTGNEKLFF
NA	TRBV28	TRBD2	TRBJ2-1	TGTGCCAGCAGTTTAGGGAGCGGGAGTCGGCCCTACAATGAGCAGTTCTTC	CASSLGSGSRPYNEQFF
NA	TRBV5-1	TRBD1	TRBJ2-2	TGCGCCAGCAGCTCAAGCGGACAGGGGGCGGCCGGGGAGCTGTTTTTT	CASSSSGQGAAGELFF
NA	TRBV19	NA	TRBJ2-3	TGTGCCAGTAGTAACGGGGTCACGACAGATACGCAGTATTTT	CASSNGVTTDTQYF
NA	TRBV11-2	TRBD1	TRBJ1-1	TGTGCCAGCAGCGCCTCTGCCTTGACAGGGGGCCGGGTCACTGAAGCTTTCTTT	CASSASALTGGRVTEAFF
NA	TRBV30	TRBD1	TRBJ1-1	TGTGCCTGGAGTGTTTCCAGGGGGATCACTGAAGCTTTCTTT	CAWSVSRGITEAFF
NA	TRBV10-3	NA	TRBJ1-5	TGTGCCATCAGTGAGCCGAGGGTTAGCAATCAGCCCCAGCATTTT	CAISEPRVSNQPQHF
NA	TRBV5-8	NA	TRBJ2-2	TGTGCCAGCAGCCTACTAGCCTTAGGGGCCGGGGAGCTGTTTTTT	CASSLLALGAGELFF
few	TRBV15	TRBD2	TRBJ2-3	TGTGCCACCAGCAGAGAGGGTAGCGGGCCCACAGATACGCAGTATTTT	CATSREGSGPTDTQYF
NA	TRBV11-2	TRBD1	TRBJ1-3	TGTGCCAGCAGCCCCCGACAGGGGGCATATAGAAGCTCTGGAAACACCATATATTTT	CASSPRQGAYRSSGNTIYF
NA	TRBV7-9	NA	TRBJ2-1	TGTGCCAGCAGTTTATCCTCCGGTGAGCAGTTCTTC	CASSLSSGEQFF
once	TRBV5-1	TRBD1	TRBJ2-5	TGCGCCAGCAGCCGGGACAGGCTACAAGAGACCCAGTACTTC	CASSRDRLQETQYF
NA	TRBV7-2	TRBD1	TRBJ1-6	TGTGCCAGCAGCACCCGGACAGGGGGGAATTCACCCCTCCACTTT	CASSTRTGGNSPLHF
few	TRBV29-1	TRBD2	TRBJ2-1	TGCAGCGTTGAACGGAGCGGGAGGCCCTACAATGAGCAGTTCTTC	CSVERSGRPYNEQFF
NA	TRBV7-2	TRBD2	TRBJ2-3	TGTGCCAGCAGCTTGCGGGGGTATACGCAGTATTTT	CASSLRGYTQYF
NA	TRBV28	TRBD2	TRBJ2-7	TGTGCCAGCAGTACCCCGGGACTAGCGAGGCGAATAGGGGGATACGAGCAGTACTTC	CASSTPGLARRIGGYEQYF
once	TRBV10-3	NA	TRBJ2-7	TGTGCCATCAGTTCCGCTAGCCAGAGCTCCTACGAGCAGTACTTC	CAISSASQSSYEQYF
NA	TRBV7-3	NA	TRBJ2-3	TGTGCCAGCAGCTTAACGCGGAGTTCCACAGATACGCAGTATTTT	CASSLTRSSTDTQYF
NA	TRBV5-5	NA	TRBJ1-6	TGTGCCAGCAGAACAGGACGGTCGAATAATTCACCCCTCCACTTT	CASRTGRSNNSPLHF
NA	TRBV9	NA	TRBJ1-3	TGTGCCAGCAGCGTTGGTTGGAGCTCCGGAAACACCATATATTTT	CASSVGWSSGNTIYF
NA	TRBV7-2	TRBD1	TRBJ1-1	TGTGCCAGCAGCTCAGGGGGCAGGGGTGAAGCTTTCTTT	CASSSGGRGEAFF
NA	TRBV5-1	TRBD2	TRBJ2-3	TGCGCCAGCAGCTTGAGGAGCGGGGGAAGCACAGATACGCAGTATTTT	CASSLRSGGSTDTQYF
NA	TRBV7-9	NA	TRBJ1-2	TGTGCCAGCAGCTTAGGGCAAGACTATGGCTACACCTTC	CASSLGQDYGYTF
NA	TRBV6-1	NA	TRBJ2-7	TGTGCCAGCATGAGGGGGAGTTCCTACGAGCAGTACTTC	CASMRGSSYEQYF
NA	TRBV7-9	TRBD1	TRBJ2-7	TGTTCCAGCAGCTTTGCCGGGACAGGGGGCTACGAGCAGTACTTC	CSSSFAGTGGYEQYF
few	TRBV25-1	NA	TRBJ1-1	TGTGCCAGCAGTGACCCATCGTTAACGGGGAACACTGAAGCTTTCTTT	CASSDPSLTGNTEAFF
few	TRBV19	NA	TRBJ2-1	TGTGCCAGTAGCATAGCGCGGCTGGTTGGTGAGCAGTTCTTC	CASSIARLVGEQFF
few	TRBV7-6	NA	TRBJ1-4	TGTGCCAGCAGCCCCTGGGGCGCCGTTGCAACTAATGAAAAACTGTTTTTT	CASSPWGAVATNEKLFF